A single sample is the source of the 28 T cell receptor beta chains below, sequenced in a study of technical replicates of blood from several donors. TCRdb's table, derived via immunoSEQ multiplex PCR, lists solely in-frame clones and lacks some. The table shows over 65,000 clones, with about 98% occurring only once. The sample was T cells isolated from PBMCs. These receptors all stem from a human donor in good health.

V usage is TRBV19 and J usage is TRBJ1-2, with D unclear. Trimming cost V 5 bases and J 0 bases, with 10 bases left between them. Germline V CDR1 and CDR2: LNHDA, SQIVND (reference sequence). CDR3 size: 14 residues. The CDR3 region is CASSRIGANYGYTF. CDR3 bases: TGTGCCAGTAGTCGTATCGGTGCTAACTATGGCTACACCTTC.

The gene calls are TRBV5-1 and TRBJ2-3; D is possibly TRBD2 (5 bases). Germline-derived CDR1 and CDR2 are SGHRS and YFSETQ. The CDR3 covers 15 residues. The germline V and J ends were trimmed by 3 bases and 1 base, with 12 bases remaining between them. CDR3 nucleotides: TGCGCCAGCAGCTCGACTGAGCGGCGCACAGATACGCAGTATTTT. Its protein is CASSSTERRTDTQYF.

This chain uses TRBV6-4 with TRBJ1-5; D uncertain. This CDR3 is built from 15 residues. V dropped 4 bases and J dropped 4 bases, with 14 bases sitting between them. Germline CDR1 MRHNA, CDR2 SNTAGT. For the CDR3, the DNA is TGTGCCAGCAGTGCCGTGGCCAGGCAGAATCAGCCCCAGCATTTT. It yields the protein CASSAVARQNQPQHF.

This clone came up once. The chain joins TRBV29-1 to TRBJ2-2; TRBD1 agrees at 7 bases. The CDR3 covers 11 residues. Trimming cost V 5 bases and J 8 bases; bases outside gene matches: 2. Germline-derived CDR1 and CDR2 are SQVTM and ANQGSEA. The CDR3 nucleotides read TGCAGCGTTACAGGGGTTGGGGAGCTGTTTTTT. Translating it yields CSVTGVGELFF.

The chain employs TRBV11-1 and TRBJ2-7, with TRBD1 matching 8 bases. CDR3 length equals 15 residues. After removal of 7 bases from V and 3 bases from J, the junction contained 11 bases not matched to a gene. Germline loops: CDR1 SGHAT, CDR2 FQDESV (reference sequence). The CDR3 here is CASKPGQASYYEQYF. CDR3 nucleotide sequence: TGTGCCAGCAAACCGGGACAGGCAAGCTACTACGAGCAGTACTTC.

The rearrangement links TRBV7-2 to TRBJ2-1, with 7 bases fitting TRBD2. The length of the CDR3 is 14 residues. Trimming cost V 6 bases and J 7 bases; bases outside gene matches: 9. In germline, CDR1 is SGHTA, CDR2 FQGNSA. The CDR3 spells CASRIGLGRNEQFF. The CDR3 DNA is TGTGCCAGCAGAATAGGACTAGGACGGAATGAGCAGTTCTTC. Combining the CDR3 with reference TRBV7-2 and TRBJ2-1 gives the whole variable domain GAGVSQSPSNKVTEKGKDVELRCDPISGHTALYWYRQSLGQGLEFLIYFQGNSAPDKSGLPSDRFSAERTGGSVSTLTIQRTQQEDSAVYLCASRIGLGRNEQFFGPGTRLTVL.

V gene TRBV28 combines with J gene TRBJ2-1, with 10 bases aligning to TRBD2. Per germline, CDR1 MDHEN and CDR2 SYDVKM. Germline trimming cut 1 base from V and 9 bases from J; bases unmatched to any gene: 9. This CDR3 spans 16 amino acids. This CDR3 is CASSLLTSGSRLEQFF. CDR3 nucleotides: TGTGCCAGCAGTTTATTGACTAGCGGGTCTAGACTTGAGCAGTTCTTC.

The chain links TRBV28 to TRBJ1-4; D is undetermined. The CDR3 length is 14 residues. The germline CDR1 and CDR2 sequences are MDHEN and SYDVKM. Between the trimmed V and J ends, which lost 3 bases and 6 bases, there was a span of 11 bases. The CDR3 spells CASSFPLRDEKLFF. DNA of the CDR3: TGTGCCAGCAGTTTCCCCCTCCGGGATGAAAAACTGTTTTTT.

This clone has only one observation. The chain employs TRBV2 and TRBJ2-7, with D perhaps TRBD1 (5 bases). V was trimmed by 4 bases and J by 2 bases, leaving 6 bases between them. CDR3 size: 12 residues. Germline V lookup: CDR1 SNHLY, CDR2 FYNNEI. DNA of the CDR3: TGTGCCAGCAGTGTACAGGCCTACGAGCAGTACTTC. Translated, it gives CASSVQAYEQYF.

This chain links TRBV4-1 with TRBJ2-1; 11 nucleotides agree with TRBD2. J was trimmed by 3 bases and V by 1 base; bases with no gene match: 20. Per germline, CDR1 MGHRA and CDR2 YSYEKL. This CDR3 is built from 22 residues. CDR3 in DNA: TGCGCCAGCAGCCAAGCTGTAAGACTAGCGGGAACGGGGAGGGGGTTCTACAATGAGCAGTTCTTC. Protein product: CASSQAVRLAGTGRGFYNEQFF.

The V and J genes are TRBV6-6 and TRBJ2-5; 16 bases align to TRBD2. The CDR3 runs 15 residues. CDR1 and CDR2 (germline): MNHNY, SVGAGI (reference sequence). V lost 4 bases and J lost 5; bases outside the gene matches: 1. The CDR3 coding sequence is TGTGCCAGCAGTTGGGGACTAGCGGGAGGGGAGACCCAGTACTTC. It specifies CASSWGLAGGETQYF.

The CDR3 sequence is CASSSTGTTLLNSYF. In DNA form, the CDR3 reads TGTGCCAGCAGTTCAACCGGGACTACCCTCCTTAATTCCTACTTC. The chain combines TRBV6-5 with TRBJ2-7; 7 bases are shared with TRBD2. Germline V lookup: CDR1 MNHEY, CDR2 SVGAGI. Unmatched junction bases numbered 19, after V lost 4 bases and J lost 13 bases. There are 15 residues in the CDR3.

Concerning this clone: Germline is not matched at one junction end, which may reflect a read error. CDR3 residues: CASSRGTSGQETQYF. CDR3 sequence (DNA): TGTGCTAGCAGCCGCGGGACTAGCGGACAAGAGACCCAGTACTTC. The J gene is TRBJ2-5, the V gene TRBV7-7; 11 nucleotides align to TRBD2. This CDR3 spans 15 amino acids. Per germline, CDR1 SSHAT and CDR2 FNYEAQ (reference sequence).

This chain uses TRBV6-5 with TRBJ1-5; weak D call: TRBD1 (6 bases). V was cut by 9 bases and J by 3 bases, with 15 bases left in between. Germline assignment: CDR1 MNHEY and CDR2 SVGAGI. CDR3 length equals 14 residues. The CDR3 DNA reads TGTGCCAGTGCCGGGGGGGCCGACAATCAGCCCCAGCATTTT. Its protein product is CASAGGADNQPQHF.

The gene calls are TRBV4-1 and TRBJ2-3; D is unresolved. The germline CDR1 and CDR2 sequences are MGHRA and YSYEKL. Between the trimmed V and J ends, which lost 1 base and 3 bases, there was a span of 14 bases. The CDR3 is made up of 16 amino acids. CDR3 sequence (DNA): TGCGCCAGCAGCCAAGTGCTACGGGTTAAGACAGATACGCAGTATTTT. This sequence encodes CASSQVLRVKTDTQYF.

The chain combines TRBV7-9 with TRBJ2-1; 10 nucleotides align to TRBD2. Germline-derived CDR1 and CDR2 are SEHNR and FQNEAQ (reference sequence). This CDR3 region has 18 residues. Trimming removed 1 base from V and 2 bases from J; junction bases left unmatched: 8. This CDR3 is CASSLVQRGGRTYNEQFF. The CDR3 DNA sequence: TGTGCCAGCAGCTTAGTTCAGCGGGGGGGCCGCACCTACAATGAGCAGTTCTTC.

As concerns this clone: At one end, the junction sequence differs from germline, possibly due to a read error. Other DNA sequences within the sample encode an identical CDR3. The rearrangement links TRBV4-1 to TRBJ2-7, with 9 bases lining up with TRBD2. CDR3 length: 15 amino acids. CDR1 MGHRA and CDR2 YSYEKL come from the germline V gene. For the CDR3, the DNA is TGCGCCAGCAGCCAACCAACTAGCGGGTCCTACGAGCAGTACTTT. Residues: CASSQPTSGSYEQYF.

The chain recombines TRBV30 with TRBJ1-2; a weak D match, TRBD1 (5 bases). The CDR3 is made up of 17 amino acids. With 3 bases removed from V and 4 bases from J, the gap between germline ends came to 24 bases. The germline V gene encodes CDR1 GTSNPN and CDR2 SVGIG (reference sequence). The CDR3 spells CAWRRGGDLIASYGYTF. CDR3 in DNA: TGTGCCTGGAGGAGGGGAGGGGACTTAATCGCGTCCTATGGCTACACCTTC.

The gene calls are TRBV7-9 and TRBJ1-1, with no clear D. The germline gives CDR1 SEHNR, CDR2 FQNEAQ (reference sequence). V lost 5 bases and J lost 7, with 20 bases in between. The CDR3 extends over 15 amino acids. The CDR3 DNA reads TGTGCCAGCAGCCAAGGATCGGCGGGGAGACGTGAAGCTTTCTTT. This codes for CASSQGSAGRREAFF.

This chain links TRBV14 with TRBJ1-4; D may be TRBD1 (5 bases). This CDR3 has 16 amino acids. The V gene's germline CDR1 is SGHDN and CDR2 FVKESK. V shed 7 bases and J shed 1 base, with 16 bases lying between them. The CDR3 DNA sequence: TGTGCCAGCACCGGCCGACGGGGGAGAACTAATGAAAAACTGTTTTTT. Amino acid sequence: CASTGRRGRTNEKLFF.

This CDR3 is CASSEWGVRGTEAFF. Here the CDR3 DNA reads TGTGCCAGCAGTGAATGGGGGGTGCGGGGGACTGAAGCTTTCTTT. The chain recombines TRBV6-1 with TRBJ1-1; D may be TRBD1 (5 bases). The CDR3 is made up of 15 amino acids. V was pared by 2 bases and J by 5 bases, with 15 bases between. Germline CDR1 and CDR2: MNHNS and SASEGT.

The chain has TRBV7-9 and TRBJ2-5; 8 bases agree with TRBD2. V lost 5 bases, J lost 2 bases, and 7 bases stayed unmatched. The CDR3 loop spans 15 amino acids. Looked up from germline, CDR1 is SEHNR and CDR2 is FQNEAQ (reference sequence). As DNA, the CDR3 is TGTGCCAGCAGCCCACCCGGGGGGGAACAAGAGACCCAGTACTTC. Amino acids: CASSPPGGEQETQYF. The whole variable domain, filled in from reference TRBV7-9 and TRBJ2-5, reads DTGVSQNPRHKITKRGQNVTFRCDPISEHNRLYWYRQTLGQGPEFLTYFQNEAQLEKSRLLSDRFSAERPKGSFSTLEIQRTEQGDSAMYLCASSPPGGEQETQYFGPGTRLLVL.

The chain links TRBV4-1 to TRBJ1-2; D unclear. The CDR3 totals 12 residues. Trimming took 1 base from V and 8 from J, leaving 8 bases between them. Germline V gives CDR1 MGHRA, CDR2 YSYEKL. The CDR3, as DNA: TGCGCCAGCAGCCAAGCGGGGAGCGGCTACACCTTC. Encoded protein: CASSQAGSGYTF.

The chain uses TRBV9 and TRBJ2-2, with 8 bases identical to TRBD2. The ends lost 6 bases at V and 6 bases at J; junction bases unmatched: 10. CDR1 is SGDLS, CDR2 YYNGEE, per germline. The CDR3 sequence is 15 residues long. Here the CDR3 reads CASTRGSGASGELFF. Written as DNA, the CDR3 is TGTGCCAGCACCCGAGGTAGCGGGGCGTCCGGGGAGCTGTTTTTT.

This chain joins TRBV27 and TRBJ2-7, with 8 bases identical to TRBD1. The CDR3 has 13 residues. Unmatched junction bases numbered 10, after V lost 8 bases and J lost 7 bases. Germline CDR1 MNHEY, CDR2 SMNVEV (reference sequence). CDR3 nucleotides: TGTGCCAGCTCCAGGACAGGGATTAGGGAGCAGTACTTC. It specifies CASSRTGIREQYF.

The CDR3, as DNA: TGTGCCAGCAGCGTAGCCGGGGAGACCCAGTACTTC. As protein: CASSVAGETQYF. The chain is built from TRBV9 and TRBJ2-5; D is undetermined. This CDR3 has 12 amino acids. Trimming shortened V by 0 bases and J by 5 bases, and 5 bases separated the two germline ends. Germline CDR1 and CDR2: SGDLS and YYNGEE. The variable domain in full, completed from reference TRBV9 and TRBJ2-5, reads DSGVTQTPKHLITATGQRVTLRCSPRSGDLSVYWYQQSLDQGLQFLIQYYNGEERAKGNILERFSAQQFPDLHSELNLSSLELGDSALYFCASSVAGETQYFGPGTRLLVL.

Only one count was recorded for this clone. The V and J genes are TRBV29-1 and TRBJ2-2; the D gene is possibly TRBD2 (6 bases). The germline V gene encodes CDR1 SQVTM and CDR2 ANQGSEA. Between the trimmed V and J ends, which lost 7 bases and 1 base, there was a span of 25 bases. This CDR3 is 18 amino acids long. The CDR3 bases are TGCAGCGCACGCCCCCGGGAGCCGACTAGATGGAACACCGGGGAGCTGTTTTTT. It encodes CSARPREPTRWNTGELFF.

The J gene is TRBJ2-5, the V gene TRBV11-2, with D maybe TRBD2 (5 bases). Germline CDR1 SGHAT, CDR2 FQNNGV. V was pared by 2 bases and J by 1 base, with 8 bases between. The CDR3 contains 14 residues. CDR3 coding DNA: TGTGCCAGCAGCTTAAGGCGGGTCCAAGAGACCCAGTACTTC. Translated, it gives CASSLRRVQETQYF.